A single sample gave rise to the 9 T cell receptor beta chains below, sequenced in a study of CD8 T cells in ankylosing spondylitis (dated by TCRdb to about 2017). The library was obtained by 5' RACE. Sequenced on an Illumina HiSeq 2500. TCRdb reran the public reads through fastp at Q25 and MiXCR, keeping productive beta chains. Identical CDR3 protein sequences are pooled into one entry, listed with their most common genes and DNA. Here the sample has over 150,000 distinct CDR3 sequences; around 13% occur a single time. In total, the top ten clones hold more than 15% of the sample. The sample taken for sequencing was blood, either unsorted or a sorted T cell fraction (not recorded which). These TCRs come from a male donor with ankylosing spondylitis or in good health (not recorded which).

The sample holds a few counts of this clonotype. V usage is TRBV12-3 or TRBV12-4 and J usage is TRBJ2-7, with 10 nucleotides matching TRBD1. The junction had 6 bases not matched to a gene; V was cut back by 4 bases and J by 6 bases. The CDR3 runs 14 residues. CDR3 DNA: TGTGCCAGCAGTTCCCCAGACAGGGGGCGCGAGCAGTACTTC. Its protein product is CASSSPDRGREQYF.

This clonotype came up a few times. The chain carries TRBV6-1 and TRBJ1-4; D gene ambiguous. Germline CDR1 and CDR2: MNHNS and SASEGT. This CDR3 spans 13 amino acids. The V gene lost 5 bases and the J gene lost 8 bases, with 12 bases spanning the gap. This chain's CDR3 is CASSPDTGEKLFF. The CDR3, as DNA: TGTGCCAGCAGTCCTGATACGGGGGAAAAACTGTTTTTT.

CDR3 amino acids: CASSLNAGEDEAFF. CDR3 bases: TGTGCCAGCAGCTTAAACGCCGGCGAGGATGAAGCTTTCTTT. This chain connects TRBV11-2 to TRBJ1-1; D is unclear. V lost 2 bases to trimming and J lost 7 bases, with 14 bases between them. The CDR3 contains 14 residues. Germline CDR1 is SGHAT and CDR2 is FQNNGV.

The sample holds a few counts of this clonotype. The chain couples TRBV11-2 to TRBJ2-1; TRBD2 aligns across 7 bases. Germline V gene sequence: CDR1 SGHAT, CDR2 FQNNGV. The J segment lost 7 bases and the V segment lost 3 bases, leaving 12 bases of the junction unmatched. The CDR3 length is 16 residues. CDR3 DNA: TGTGCCAGCAGCTTTCCCCCGGGACTACCCCTGAATGAGCAGTTCTTC. Residues: CASSFPPGLPLNEQFF.

This clonotype has at least ten counts. This chain joins TRBV6-2 or TRBV6-3 and TRBJ2-2; unclear D gene. Germline CDR1 and CDR2: MNHEY and SVGEGT. Deletions cut 3 bases from V and 4 bases from J, with 6 bases between. The CDR3 has 13 amino acids. CDR3 protein: CASSYFVTGELFF. Written as DNA, the CDR3 is TGTGCCAGCAGTTATTTCGTCACCGGGGAGCTGTTTTTT.

This chain joins TRBV20-1 and TRBJ2-1, with 11 nucleotides matching TRBD2. The ends lost 4 bases at V and 2 bases at J; junction bases unmatched: 4. This CDR3 is built from 15 residues. The germline gives CDR1 DFQATT, CDR2 SNEGSKA (reference sequence). CDR3 residues: CSANRGLAAYNEQFF. Written as DNA, the CDR3 is TGCAGTGCTAACCGGGGACTAGCGGCCTACAATGAGCAGTTCTTC.

This clonotype was counted only a few times. The chain has TRBV11-2 and TRBJ2-2, with 8 bases identical to TRBD2. CDR1 is SGHAT, CDR2 FQNNGV, per germline. V was pared by 10 bases and J by 6 bases, with 7 bases of the junction left unmatched. The CDR3 spans 13 residues. This CDR3 reads CATEAGDSGELFF. CDR3 sequence (DNA): TGTGCCACGGAAGCGGGGGATTCCGGGGAGCTGTTTTTT.

This clonotype was recorded a few times. The chain joins TRBV12-3 or TRBV12-4 to TRBJ2-5, with a tentative D call TRBD2 (5 bases). The CDR3 spans 16 residues. Trimming left V 5 bases short and J 2 bases short, with 18 bases between. In nucleotides, the CDR3 is TGTGCCAGCAGTGGCCCGGGATGGCCCTATCAAGAGACCCAGTACTTC. It is translated as CASSGPGWPYQETQYF.

The sample holds a few counts of this clonotype. The CDR3 DNA reads TGTGCCAGCAGCTCGTCCCCCACAGATACGCAGTATTTT. It codes for CASSSSPTDTQYF. This rearrangement joins TRBV7-2 to TRBJ2-3; D uncertain. The germline gives CDR1 SGHTA, CDR2 FQGNSA. The CDR3 extends over 13 amino acids. With 4 bases removed from V and 2 bases from J, the gap between germline ends came to 7 bases.